This T cell receptor (beta chain) emerged from a study of blood T cell repertoires in COVID-19. TCRdb's table, derived via immunoSEQ multiplex PCR, lists solely in-frame clones and lacks some. The sample contains around 400,000 clones, more than 75% of which appear only once. With 5 bases removed from V and 0 bases from J, the gap between germline ends came to 10 bases. Germline V CDR1 and CDR2: SNHLY, FYNNEI. CDR3 length: 14 amino acids. This TCR was sampled from an older woman with COVID-19, enrolled during active disease. The chain carries TRBV2 and TRBJ1-1; TRBD1 is a possible D gene (5 bases). Sequencing used peripheral blood. The CDR3 region is CASSLRELNTEAFF. The CDR3, as DNA: TGTGCCAGCAGTCTCAGGGAACTGAACACTGAAGCTTTCTTT.